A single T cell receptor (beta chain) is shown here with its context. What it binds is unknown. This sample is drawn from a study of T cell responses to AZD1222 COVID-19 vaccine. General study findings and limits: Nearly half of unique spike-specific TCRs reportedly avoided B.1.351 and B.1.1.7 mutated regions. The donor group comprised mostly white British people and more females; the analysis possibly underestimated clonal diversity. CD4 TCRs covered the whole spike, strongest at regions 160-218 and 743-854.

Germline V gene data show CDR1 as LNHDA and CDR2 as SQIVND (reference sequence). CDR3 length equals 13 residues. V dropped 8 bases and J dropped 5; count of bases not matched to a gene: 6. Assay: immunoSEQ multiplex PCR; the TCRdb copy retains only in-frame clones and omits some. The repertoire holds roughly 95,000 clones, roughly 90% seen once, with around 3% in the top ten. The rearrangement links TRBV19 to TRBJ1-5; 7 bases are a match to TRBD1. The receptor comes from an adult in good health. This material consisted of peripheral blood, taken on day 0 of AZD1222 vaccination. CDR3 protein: CASSRDRDQPQHF. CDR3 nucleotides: TGTGCCAGTTCCAGGGACAGAGATCAGCCCCAGCATTTT.